The 32 T cell receptor beta chains presented below share a single source sample, sequenced in a study of shared clonotypes between healthy human individuals. CD45RO-negative cells were positively selected for CCR7, leaving out terminally differentiated effector memory CD45RA+ cells. Assay: immunoSEQ multiplex PCR; the TCRdb copy retains only in-frame clones and omits some. Altogether millions of clones are present, 85% to 95% being singletons, with the ten largest covering 0.85% to 1.2%. The material sequenced was naive CD8+ T cells sorted from blood. All receptors derive from a man aged 18 to 29 in good health.

The V gene is TRBV13, the J gene TRBJ1-6; 11 bases line up with TRBD1. The CDR3 contains 16 residues. Germline-derived CDR1 and CDR2 are PRHDT and FYEKMQ (reference sequence). V trimming: 4 bases; J trimming: 2 bases; junction bases outside the gene matches: 1. The DNA of the CDR3 is TGTGCCAGCAGCTGGACAGGGGGCGCCTATAATTCACCCCTCCACTTT. Residues: CASSWTGGAYNSPLHF.

The chain employs TRBV7-2 and TRBJ2-1; D is perhaps TRBD2 (5 bases). The germline gives CDR1 SGHTA, CDR2 FQGNSA. V was shortened by 5 bases and J by 6 bases, with 14 bases between the two germline ends. The CDR3 has 14 residues. This CDR3 is CASSLSYRGNEQFF. The CDR3 DNA follows: TGTGCCAGCAGCCTAAGTTATCGGGGCAATGAGCAGTTCTTC.

The chain couples TRBV5-6 to TRBJ2-5; no clear D gene. This CDR3 is 12 amino acids long. V was shortened by 4 bases and J by 2 bases, with 6 bases between the two germline ends. The germline gives CDR1 SGHDT, CDR2 YYEEEE. CDR3 nucleotide sequence: TGTGCCAGCAGCAGCTGGCAAGAGACCCAGTACTTC. Translation gives CASSSWQETQYF.

This sequence joins TRBV11-2 and TRBJ1-4; D is possibly TRBD1 (5 bases). Per the germline V gene, CDR1 is SGHAT and CDR2 is FQNNGV. This CDR3 is 16 amino acids long. Trimming removed 0 bases at V and 7 bases at J, with 15 bases between. CDR3 region: CASSLDLEGPAEKLFF. CDR3 nucleotide sequence: TGTGCCAGCAGCTTAGATCTTGAGGGACCGGCTGAAAAACTGTTTTTT.

The chain combines TRBV7-2 with TRBJ2-1; D tentatively fits TRBD1 or TRBD2 (6 bases each). V gave up 2 bases and J gave up 2 bases, with 10 bases separating them. Looked up from germline, CDR1 is SGHTA and CDR2 is FQGNSA. This CDR3 is 15 amino acids long. CDR3 sequence: CASSLSGGPYNEQFF. The CDR3 DNA sequence: TGTGCCAGCAGCTTATCCGGGGGCCCCTACAATGAGCAGTTCTTC.

This clone was seen more than once but under ten times. The chain carries TRBV7-9 and TRBJ1-6, with D unclear. Germline CDR1 and CDR2: SEHNR and FQNEAQ (reference sequence). V shed 2 bases and J shed 5 bases, with 10 bases lying between them. The CDR3 is 15 amino acids. The CDR3 here is CASSLNAPHNSPLHF. The CDR3, as DNA: TGTGCCAGCAGCTTAAACGCGCCACATAATTCACCCCTCCACTTT.

V gene TRBV11-2 combines with J gene TRBJ2-3; 8 bases are a match to TRBD1. Trimming removed 6 bases from V and 0 bases from J; junction bases left unmatched: 8. Germline V gene data show CDR1 as SGHAT and CDR2 as FQNNGV. This CDR3 has 16 amino acids. The CDR3 bases are TGTGCCAGCAGTCCCTCAGGGGGCATGAGCACAGATACGCAGTATTTT. Protein sequence: CASSPSGGMSTDTQYF.

As DNA, the CDR3 is TGTGCCAGCTGGGACAGCATCTACAATGAGCAGTTCTTC. This codes for CASWDSIYNEQFF. The chain carries TRBV27 and TRBJ2-1, with 7 bases matching TRBD1. Germline assignment: CDR1 MNHEY and CDR2 SMNVEV (reference sequence). Trimming took 8 bases from V and 3 from J; bases not matched to a gene: 4. The CDR3 runs 13 residues.

V and J are TRBV7-9 and TRBJ1-5, with TRBD1 identical over 8 bases. Trimming at V came to 3 bases and at J to 9 bases, leaving 10 bases not matched to a gene. The CDR3 sequence is 15 residues long. Germline V gene lookup returns CDR1 SEHNR and CDR2 FQNEAQ (reference sequence). The CDR3 sequence is CASSLGEQGVWPQHF. The DNA for the CDR3 is TGTGCCAGCAGCTTGGGAGAACAGGGGGTTTGGCCCCAGCATTTT.

The chain uses TRBV4-1 and TRBJ2-2, with TRBD1 matching 8 bases. The CDR3 sequence is 16 residues long. In germline, CDR1 is MGHRA, CDR2 YSYEKL. The J segment lost 3 bases and the V segment lost 3 bases, leaving 6 bases of the junction unmatched. CDR3 protein: CASSHLGTGDTGELFF. DNA for the CDR3: TGCGCCAGCAGCCATCTGGGGACAGGTGACACCGGGGAGCTGTTTTTT.

The CDR3, as DNA: TGCGCCAGCAGCCTGGACTATTCGAACACCGGGGAGCTGTTTTTT. It translates to CASSLDYSNTGELFF. The chain has TRBV4-3 and TRBJ2-2; tentative D call: TRBD2 (6 bases). The germline gives CDR1 LGHNA, CDR2 YSLEER. Trimming left V 4 bases short and J 0 bases short, with 9 bases between. This CDR3 is built from 15 residues.

The chain uses TRBV6-5 and TRBJ2-5, with TRBD2 matching over 9 bases. This CDR3 is built from 13 residues. Trimming removed 8 bases from V and 4 bases from J; junction bases left unmatched: 5. Germline V gene data show CDR1 as MNHEY and CDR2 as SVGAGI. Here the CDR3 DNA reads TGTGCCAGCGAGGCGGGAGGGGGAGAGACCCAGTACTTC. Protein: CASEAGGGETQYF.

The rearrangement uses TRBV10-2 and TRBJ1-4, with a tentative D call TRBD1 (6 bases). Trimming removed 2 bases at V and 10 bases at J, with 8 bases between. Germline lookup yields CDR1 WSHSY and CDR2 SAAADI. The length of the CDR3 is 12 residues. The CDR3 is CASSEGGPKLFF. The DNA of the CDR3 is TGCGCCAGCAGTGAGGGGGGCCCAAAACTGTTTTTT.

The chain carries TRBV29-1 and TRBJ2-2; 7 bases agree with TRBD2. Trimming cost V 5 bases and J 1 base; bases outside gene matches: 10. The CDR3 is made up of 16 amino acids. CDR1 and CDR2 from the germline V gene are SQVTM and ANQGSEA. DNA of the CDR3: TGCAGCGTTTGGGGTTTGGCTAGCGGGAACACCGGGGAGCTGTTTTTT. Amino acids: CSVWGLASGNTGELFF.

CDR3 protein: CASSQAGEPQHF. DNA for the CDR3: TGTGCCAGCAGCCAAGCGGGCGAGCCCCAGCATTTT. This chain links TRBV28 with TRBJ1-5; D is ambiguous. V was cut by 6 bases and J by 8 bases, with 11 bases left in between. Germline V lookup: CDR1 MDHEN, CDR2 SYDVKM. The length of the CDR3 is 12 residues. The whole variable domain, remainder taken from reference TRBV28 and TRBJ1-5, is DVKVTQSSRYLVKRTGEKVFLECVQDMDHENMFWYRQDPGLGLRLIYFSYDVKMKEKGDIPEGYSVSREKKERFSLILESASTNQTSMYLCASSQAGEPQHFGDGTRLSIL.

This chain connects TRBV6-5 to TRBJ2-1; 11 positions agree with TRBD1. Per the germline V gene, CDR1 is MNHEY and CDR2 is SVGAGI. CDR3 length: 15 amino acids. Trimming removed 6 bases from V and 7 bases from J; junction bases left unmatched: 8. CDR3 coding DNA: TGTGCCAGCAGCCCACATGGACAGGGGGCTAATGAGCAGTTCTTC. Protein sequence: CASSPHGQGANEQFF.

The genes are TRBV4-1 and TRBJ2-5, with D tentatively TRBD2 (7 bases). Trimming cost V 0 bases and J 6 bases, with 26 bases left between them. The germline CDR1 and CDR2 sequences are MGHRA and YSYEKL. The CDR3 runs 19 residues. The CDR3 DNA reads TGCGCCAGCAGCCAAGATTCGTCGGGGGCGGGAGAGGTGCTGAAGACCCAGTACTTC. Its translation: CASSQDSSGAGEVLKTQYF.

The V call is TRBV6-5, the J call TRBJ2-1; D may be TRBD1 (5 bases). Trimming pared 6 bases from V and 14 bases from J, leaving 14 bases between. The CDR3 runs 11 residues. Looked up from germline, CDR1 is MNHEY and CDR2 is SVGAGI. CDR3 loop: CASSSDQGEFF. The CDR3 DNA follows: TGTGCCAGCAGCTCGGATCAGGGCGAGTTCTTC.

The chain combines TRBV11-2 with TRBJ2-3; no reliable D call. Germline values: CDR1 SGHAT, CDR2 FQNNGV. The V end lost 5 bases, the J end lost 4 bases, and 10 bases lay between the germline ends. This CDR3 contains 13 residues. The CDR3 DNA reads TGTGCCAGCAGCGCTGTTGGTCCAGATACGCAGTATTTT. It is translated as CASSAVGPDTQYF.

V is TRBV4-1 and J is TRBJ1-2; D gene uncertain. Trimming pared 1 base from V and 7 bases from J, leaving 7 bases between. Germline CDR1 is MGHRA and CDR2 is YSYEKL. The CDR3 is 12 residues long. CDR3 sequence reads: CASSQAGGGYTF. The CDR3 nucleotides are TGCGCCAGCAGCCAAGCGGGAGGTGGCTACACCTTC.

The rearrangement joins TRBV27 to TRBJ2-5; a weak D match, TRBD1 (6 bases). The CDR3 is 15 amino acids. The germline V gene has CDR1 MNHEY and CDR2 SMNVEV (reference sequence). V shed 4 bases and J shed 0 bases, with 12 bases lying between them. CDR3 DNA sequence: TGTGCCAGCAGTTCCAGGGGACCGCACCAAGAGACCCAGTACTTC. It encodes CASSSRGPHQETQYF.

The chain's CDR3 is CASSPFSGYNEQFF. The CDR3 DNA is TGCGCCAGCAGCCCCTTCTCGGGATACAATGAGCAGTTCTTC. The V and J genes are TRBV4-1 and TRBJ2-1; possibly TRBD2 for D (5 bases). The germline V gene encodes CDR1 MGHRA and CDR2 YSYEKL. V gave up 4 bases and J gave up 4 bases, with 11 bases separating them. The CDR3 loop spans 14 amino acids.

J is TRBJ2-7 and V is TRBV30; TRBD2 matches 12 bases. The CDR3 loop spans 16 amino acids. J lost 3 bases, V lost 2 bases, and 8 bases had no gene match. Germline V lookup: CDR1 GTSNPN, CDR2 SVGIG (reference sequence). CDR3 nucleotides: TGTGCCTGGAGTAGTGGACTAGCGGGATTGAGCTACGAGCAGTACTTC. Translated, it gives CAWSSGLAGLSYEQYF.

J is TRBJ2-7 and V is TRBV19, with no clear D. The length of the CDR3 is 13 residues. The V end was cut by 5 bases, the J end by 2 bases, with 10 bases between. The germline CDR1 and CDR2 sequences are LNHDA and SQIVND (reference sequence). The chain's CDR3 is CASSAAGPYEQYF. In DNA form, the CDR3 reads TGTGCCAGTAGTGCTGCCGGTCCCTACGAGCAGTACTTC.

This clone has more than one count but fewer than ten. This rearrangement joins TRBV6-5 to TRBJ2-7; D unclear. Trimming removed 2 bases from V and 0 bases from J, with 8 bases in between. The germline CDR1 and CDR2 sequences are MNHEY and SVGAGI. This CDR3 region has 14 residues. The CDR3 reads CASSYDGVSYEQYF. The CDR3, as DNA: TGTGCCAGCAGTTACGATGGGGTCTCCTACGAGCAGTACTTC.

The chain combines TRBV5-4 with TRBJ2-2; TRBD1 might be the D (6 bases). The CDR3 runs 13 residues. Trimming cost V 0 bases and J 7 bases, with 7 bases left between them. Germline CDR1 and CDR2: SGHNT and YYREEE (reference sequence). This chain's CDR3 is CASSLVGGGELFF. CDR3 in DNA: TGTGCCAGCAGCTTGGTAGGGGGCGGGGAGCTGTTTTTT. Combining the CDR3 with reference TRBV5-4 and TRBJ2-2 gives the whole variable domain ETGVTQSPTHLIKTRGQQVTLRCSSQSGHNTVSWYQQALGQGPQFIFQYYREEENGRGNFPPRFSGLQFPNYSSELNVNALELDDSALYLCASSLVGGGELFFGEGSRLTVL.

With regard to this clone: The sample holds other DNA sequences that translate to the same CDR3. CDR3 loop: CASSPDGYEQYF. In DNA, the CDR3 is TGTGCCAGTAGTCCCGACGGCTACGAGCAGTACTTC. This sequence joins TRBV19 and TRBJ2-7, with D uncertain. The germline V gene encodes CDR1 LNHDA and CDR2 SQIVND (reference sequence). Trimming left V 5 bases short and J 3 bases short, with 8 bases between. There are 12 residues in the CDR3.

V gene TRBV5-4 combines with J gene TRBJ1-2; D unresolved. The germline V gene has CDR1 SGHNT and CDR2 YYREEE (reference sequence). V was trimmed by 4 bases and J by 6 bases, leaving 16 bases between them. The CDR3 has 14 residues. CDR3 bases: TGTGCCAGCAGCCCCACCGCGGGAGGCGATGGCTACACCTTC. Translating it yields CASSPTAGGDGYTF.

The chain links TRBV27 to TRBJ1-4, with D tentatively TRBD1 (6 bases). Trimming stripped 7 bases from V and 10 bases from J, with 22 bases between. The CDR3 has 15 amino acids. From germline, CDR1 is MNHEY and CDR2 SMNVEV (reference sequence). The CDR3 bases are TGTGCCAGCACCTTATTGGGTGGGGGCTCGGCAAAACTGTTTTTT. Translating it yields CASTLLGGGSAKLFF.

CDR3 coding DNA: TGTGCCAGCAGTTACTCTAGCGGAGTTCTCCGAGAGACCCAGTACTTC. As protein: CASSYSSGVLRETQYF. The chain is built from TRBV6-5 and TRBJ2-5; the D gene is possibly TRBD2 (6 bases). V lost 0 bases and J 4 bases, leaving 15 bases between the germline ends. The CDR3 covers 16 residues. In germline, CDR1 is MNHEY, CDR2 SVGAGI.

The rearrangement uses TRBV7-9 and TRBJ2-7, with a possible D match to TRBD1 (6 bases). The CDR3 covers 16 residues. V gave up 5 bases and J gave up 3 bases, with 20 bases separating them. Germline CDR1 is SEHNR and CDR2 is FQNEAQ (reference sequence). CDR3 region: CASSPLPGAGDYEQYF. The CDR3 region has the DNA TGTGCCAGCAGCCCGCTTCCTGGGGCAGGGGACTACGAGCAGTACTTC.

The rearrangement uses TRBV7-9 and TRBJ2-7; 8 bases agree with TRBD1. The J segment lost 3 bases and the V segment lost 4 bases, leaving 5 bases of the junction unmatched. This CDR3 spans 14 amino acids. Germline-derived CDR1 and CDR2 are SEHNR and FQNEAQ (reference sequence). CDR3 sequence reads: CASSWDRLHYEQYF. The CDR3 DNA follows: TGTGCCAGCAGCTGGGACAGGCTACACTACGAGCAGTACTTC.